The 17 T cell receptor beta chains listed next were all sequenced from one sample in a study of CD8 T cells in ankylosing spondylitis. TCRdb reprocessed the 5' RACE reads via MiXCR and lists one record per CDR3 protein. Among around 210,000 distinct CDR3 sequences listed, under 8.5% were seen once. Sequencing input: blood, either unsorted or a sorted T cell fraction (not recorded which). These receptors were obtained from a female donor with ankylosing spondylitis or in good health (not recorded which).

This clonotype was counted only a few times. The CDR3 DNA reads as TGTGCCAGTAAGGGTCCAAGGGGCAATCAGCCCCAGCATTTT. It codes for CASKGPRGNQPQHF. The V call is TRBV19, the J call TRBJ1-5; no clear D. The germline CDR1 and CDR2 sequences are LNHDA and SQIVND (reference sequence). The CDR3 totals 14 residues. Trimming took off 7 bases at V and 2 bases at J, with 12 bases between the two ends.

This clonotype was found many times. This chain connects TRBV12-3 or TRBV12-4 to TRBJ1-1; 8 bases align to TRBD1. The CDR3 covers 14 residues. Germline trimming cut 7 bases from V and 7 bases from J; bases unmatched to any gene: 11. The CDR3 here is CASTTTGGLGEAFF. CDR3 coding DNA: TGTGCCAGCACTACCACAGGGGGGCTGGGTGAAGCTTTCTTT.

This clonotype was recorded at least ten times. V and J are TRBV20-1 and TRBJ1-5, with 10 bases matching TRBD1. Germline CDR1 is DFQATT and CDR2 is SNEGSKA (reference sequence). The CDR3 extends over 14 amino acids. Trimming cost V 0 bases and J 6 bases; bases outside gene matches: 2. CDR3 protein: CSAREGTGAQPQHF. DNA for the CDR3: TGCAGTGCTAGAGAGGGGACAGGGGCTCAGCCCCAGCATTTT.

Notes on this clonotype: Germline and junction disagree at one end, which may indicate a read error. The chain recombines TRBV6-2 or TRBV6-3 with TRBJ2-3; 8 nucleotides agree with TRBD2. Germline CDR1 reads MNHEY; CDR2 reads SVGEGT. This CDR3 has 14 amino acids. The CDR3 nucleotides read TGTGTCAGCAGAATGCGGGAGGGCACAGATACGCAGTATTTT. Its translation: CVSRMREGTDTQYF.

V gene TRBV7-2 combines with J gene TRBJ2-1; 8 bases line up with TRBD2. CDR1 is SGHTA, CDR2 FQGNSA, per germline. The CDR3 extends over 13 amino acids. The trim removed 3 bases at V and 13 bases at J, leaving 8 bases unmatched. The DNA of the CDR3 is TGTGCCAGCAGCTTGGGACCCCGGGGGGGACAGTTCTTC. The encoded protein is CASSLGPRGGQFF.

Comment on this clonotype: A read error may be the cause here, since a much bigger clone is one base away. The chain employs TRBV28 and TRBJ2-5; 7 bases are shared with TRBD2. The CDR3 consists of 16 residues. Germline V lookup: CDR1 MDHEN, CDR2 SYDVKM. The V gene end was trimmed by 3 bases and the J gene end by 3 bases; junction bases not matched to a gene: 10. For the CDR3, the DNA is TGTGCCAGCAGTTTCAGGTGCGGGAGTCTAGAAGAGACCCAGTACTTC. This sequence encodes CASSFRCGSLEETQYF.

At least ten counts were recorded for this clonotype. The CDR3, as DNA: TGCAGTGCGATTCCGGGGACAGGGTACCCAGATACGCAGTATTTT. This codes for CSAIPGTGYPDTQYF. This chain joins TRBV20-1 and TRBJ2-3; 9 bases agree with TRBD1. The CDR3 runs to 15 residues. The germline gives CDR1 DFQATT, CDR2 SNEGSKA (reference sequence). Trimming cost V 6 bases and J 4 bases; bases outside gene matches: 11.

This clonotype showed up many times. This chain links TRBV28 with TRBJ1-4, with unresolved D. CDR1 is MDHEN, CDR2 SYDVKM, per germline. The germline V and J ends were trimmed by 5 bases and 8 bases, with 18 bases remaining between them. This CDR3 has 15 amino acids. The CDR3 region has the DNA TGTGCCAGCAGTCCATCCTCGTTAGGAGGAGAAAAACTGTTTTTT. This codes for CASSPSSLGGEKLFF.

A word on this clonotype: Possible read error: a much larger clone is one base away. The genes are TRBV28 and TRBJ2-5; no firm D call. The CDR3 extends over 12 amino acids. Germline loops: CDR1 MDHEN, CDR2 SYDVKM. CDR3 protein: CACSFGSETQYF. In DNA form, the CDR3 reads TGTGCCTGCAGTTTTGGTAGCGAGACCCAGTACTTC.

This clonotype was seen repeatedly, ten times or more. The genes are TRBV5-1 and TRBJ2-2; 12 bases agree with TRBD2. Germline trimming cut 2 bases from V and 6 bases from J; bases unmatched to any gene: 2. Germline V gene sequence: CDR1 SGHRS, CDR2 YFSETQ. The CDR3 is 15 residues long. The CDR3 nucleotides read TGCGCCAGCAGCTTTTGGACTAGCGGGGCCGGGGAGCTGTTTTTT. Amino acids: CASSFWTSGAGELFF.

The rearrangement uses TRBV12-3 or TRBV12-4 and TRBJ1-2, with a tentative D call TRBD1 (5 bases). The CDR3 contains 13 residues. V was pared by 5 bases and J by 1 base, with 8 bases between. As DNA, the CDR3 is TGTGCCAGCAGTCAGGGTAATAACTATGGCTACACCTTC. Protein: CASSQGNNYGYTF.

In this sample, this clonotype turned up many times. CDR3 residues: CASSFGGRMNTEAFF. In nucleotides, the CDR3 is TGTGCCAGCAGTTTTGGGGGCAGGATGAACACTGAAGCTTTCTTT. The rearrangement joins TRBV27 to TRBJ1-1, with D maybe TRBD1 (6 bases). The CDR3 has 15 amino acids. Trimming cost V 3 bases and J 0 bases, with 11 bases left between them. Germline V gene sequence: CDR1 MNHEY, CDR2 SMNVEV (reference sequence).

This clonotype was detected ten times or more. This chain joins TRBV9 and TRBJ2-1, with 9 bases aligning to TRBD2. This CDR3 comprises 15 residues. Trimming removed 2 bases from V and 5 bases from J; junction bases left unmatched: 5. Germline CDR1 is SGDLS and CDR2 is YYNGEE. CDR3 in DNA: TGTGCCAGCAGCGTTCGGACTAGCGCAGACAATGAGCAGTTCTTC. It translates to CASSVRTSADNEQFF.

This clonotype was seen a few times. This sequence joins TRBV11-2 and TRBJ2-7; 7 bases match TRBD2. CDR3 length equals 17 residues. With 5 bases clipped from V and 0 bases from J, the junction kept 13 bases outside the gene matches. CDR1 is SGHAT and CDR2 is FQNNGV in the germline V gene. The CDR3 loop reads CASSNSGWLADSYEQYF. The DNA of the CDR3 is TGTGCCAGCAGCAATTCAGGTTGGCTAGCGGACTCCTACGAGCAGTACTTC.

There are many counts of this clonotype. V usage is TRBV12-3 or TRBV12-4 and J usage is TRBJ1-1, with D unresolved. The CDR3 is made up of 14 amino acids. Trimming pared 6 bases from V and 6 bases from J, leaving 17 bases between. The CDR3 nucleotides read TGTGCCAGCAGCTCCGGGTCTCGAGGACCTGAAGCTTTCTTT. Its protein is CASSSGSRGPEAFF.

This clonotype has ten or more counts. The chain employs TRBV20-1 and TRBJ1-5, with D perhaps matching TRBD1 (5 bases). The CDR3 runs to 15 residues. Germline values: CDR1 DFQATT, CDR2 SNEGSKA (reference sequence). Deletions cut 3 bases from V and 0 bases from J, with 12 bases between. The CDR3 DNA sequence: TGCAGTGCTAGGGGGACGGATTTTAGCAATCAGCCCCAGCATTTT. Protein product: CSARGTDFSNQPQHF.

This clonotype was counted ten times or more. This sequence joins TRBV20-1 and TRBJ2-3, with D perhaps TRBD2 (5 bases). This CDR3 contains 14 residues. The V gene lost 6 bases and the J gene lost 0 bases, with 13 bases spanning the gap. Germline CDR1 DFQATT, CDR2 SNEGSKA (reference sequence). This CDR3 reads CSARTGSSTDTQYF. For the CDR3, the DNA is TGCAGTGCCCGGACGGGATCTAGCACAGATACGCAGTATTTT.